These 22 T cell receptor beta chains came from one sample sequenced in a study of early stage breast cancer tumors. Sequencing used immunoSEQ multiplex PCR; TCRdb keeps in-frame clones, though not all of them. In the table there are about 72,000 clones, approximately 79% of which are singletons. The sequencing input was blood. Receptors were obtained from a person aged 60 to 70 with breast cancer.

The table lists this clone with a count of one. The V call is TRBV11-2, the J call TRBJ2-1; 9 nucleotides line up with TRBD2. There are 16 residues in the CDR3. V lost 5 bases to trimming and J lost 6 bases; unmatched junction nucleotides: 11. The germline V gene encodes CDR1 SGHAT and CDR2 FQNNGV. The CDR3: CASSPMGLAFANEQFF. CDR3 DNA sequence: TGTGCCAGCAGCCCCATGGGACTAGCATTCGCCAATGAGCAGTTCTTC. The full variable domain, completed using reference TRBV11-2 and TRBJ2-1, is EAGVAQSPRYKIIEKRQSVAFWCNPISGHATLYWYQQILGQGPKLLIQFQNNGVVDDSQLPKDRFSAERLKGVDSTLKIQPAKLEDSAVYLCASSPMGLAFANEQFFGPGTRLTVL.

The rearrangement uses TRBV5-1 and TRBJ2-1, with unresolved D. Germline V gene sequence: CDR1 SGHRS, CDR2 YFSETQ. Trimming took off 6 bases at V and 0 bases at J, with 7 bases between the two ends. This CDR3 contains 13 residues. DNA of the CDR3: TGCGCCAGCACTGGTTTCTCCTACAATGAGCAGTTCTTC. Its protein is CASTGFSYNEQFF. Drawing the rest from reference TRBV5-1 and TRBJ2-1, the complete variable domain is KAGVTQTPRYLIKTRGQQVTLSCSPISGHRSVSWYQQTPGQGLQFLFEYFSETQRNKGNFPGRFSGRQFSNSRSEMNVSTLELGDSALYLCASTGFSYNEQFFGPGTRLTVL.

This clone was seen more than once but under ten times. This sequence joins TRBV7-9 and TRBJ1-4; D gene uncertain. Germline values: CDR1 SEHNR, CDR2 FQNEAQ (reference sequence). This CDR3 has 14 amino acids. V lost 1 base, J lost 8 bases, and 11 bases lay in between. The DNA of the CDR3 is TGTGCCAGCAGCTTAGTCGCCAGTAGGGAAAAACTGTTTTTT. Translating it yields CASSLVASREKLFF.

This clone was observed a handful of times. The CDR3 protein is CASSLVLSRSLHF. DNA of the CDR3: TGTGCCAGCAGCTTAGTCCTCTCGAGATCCCTCCACTTT. The V gene is TRBV11-2, the J gene TRBJ1-6; the D is unclear. Germline loops: CDR1 SGHAT, CDR2 FQNNGV. The CDR3 consists of 13 residues. Trimming removed 1 base at V and 14 bases at J, with 12 bases between.

This clone occurred a few times. The chain has TRBV4-2 and TRBJ1-4; D gene uncertain. Trimming left V 4 bases short and J 7 bases short, with 16 bases between. CDR1 is LGHNA, CDR2 YNFKEQ, per germline. The CDR3 contains 15 residues. The CDR3 reads CASSLTLSVREKLFF. In DNA form, the CDR3 reads TGTGCCAGCAGCCTTACCCTCTCAGTGCGTGAAAAACTGTTTTTT.

The rearrangement uses TRBV5-1 and TRBJ1-2; D remains unclear. The CDR3 extends over 16 amino acids. The V and J ends lost 4 bases and 3 bases respectively, with 19 bases between them. Germline CDR1 is SGHRS and CDR2 is YFSETQ. As DNA, the CDR3 is TGCGCCAGCAGCAACCTTAAGAGGGTCGATGACTATGGCTACACCTTC. It yields the protein CASSNLKRVDDYGYTF.

This clone is judged medium-sized. The chain has TRBV4-1 and TRBJ2-1; D is ambiguous. V was clipped by 0 bases and J by 9 bases, with 3 bases between them. Looked up from germline, CDR1 is MGHRA and CDR2 is YSYEKL. CDR3 length: 11 amino acids. The CDR3 DNA is TGCGCCAGCAGCCAAGATAGTGAGCAGTTCTTC. It translates to CASSQDSEQFF.

V and J are TRBV5-4 and TRBJ1-1; the D is unclear. This CDR3 comprises 14 residues. Germline V gene sequence: CDR1 SGHNT, CDR2 YYREEE (reference sequence). V was pared by 1 base and J by 1 base, with 8 bases between. The CDR3 here is CASSLSRGNTEAFF. Here the CDR3 DNA reads TGTGCCAGCAGCTTGAGTCGGGGGAACACTGAAGCTTTCTTT.

This clone was seen just once. The V call is TRBV28, the J call TRBJ2-7, with 10 positions matching TRBD1. The J segment lost 7 bases and the V segment lost 4 bases, leaving 10 bases of the junction unmatched. The germline gives CDR1 MDHEN, CDR2 SYDVKM. CDR3 length: 15 residues. The CDR3 spells CASSSSTGGALEQYF. The CDR3 region has the DNA TGTGCCAGCAGTTCCTCGACAGGGGGCGCGTTGGAGCAGTACTTC.

The rearrangement links TRBV5-6 to TRBJ1-5; D gene unclear. The germline V gene encodes CDR1 SGHDT and CDR2 YYEEEE. CDR3 length equals 16 residues. V was cut by 1 base and J by 0 bases, with 11 bases left in between. The CDR3: CASSLFRENSNQPQHF. The CDR3 DNA reads as TGTGCCAGCAGCTTGTTTCGAGAGAATAGCAATCAGCCCCAGCATTTT.

V and J are TRBV10-3 and TRBJ2-5, with D tentatively TRBD1 (8 bases). Looked up from germline, CDR1 is ENHRY and CDR2 is SYGVKD. V dropped 9 bases and J dropped 2 bases, with 16 bases sitting between them. This CDR3 has 14 residues. The CDR3 protein is CAIAGQANQETQYF. CDR3 nucleotides: TGTGCCATAGCGGGACAGGCAAATCAAGAGACCCAGTACTTC.

V usage is TRBV7-9 and J usage is TRBJ1-1; D is undetermined. The germline gives CDR1 SEHNR, CDR2 FQNEAQ (reference sequence). This CDR3 contains 13 residues. V was shortened by 1 base and J by 5 bases, with 8 bases between the two germline ends. This CDR3 reads CASSLVSGTEAFF. The CDR3 nucleotides are TGTGCCAGCAGCTTAGTATCGGGGACTGAAGCTTTCTTT. The variable domain in full, with the rest retrieved from reference TRBV7-9 and TRBJ1-1, is DTGVSQNPRHKITKRGQNVTFRCDPISEHNRLYWYRQTLGQGPEFLTYFQNEAQLEKSRLLSDRFSAERPKGSFSTLEIQRTEQGDSAMYLCASSLVSGTEAFFGQGTRLTVV.

The chain is built from TRBV11-2 and TRBJ2-3; 16 nucleotides align to TRBD2. Trimming at V came to 1 base and at J to 9 bases, leaving 4 bases not matched to a gene. The CDR3 consists of 16 residues. Germline V gene sequence: CDR1 SGHAT, CDR2 FQNNGV. The CDR3 DNA is TGTGCCAGCAGCTTAGTGGGACTAGCGGGGGGGTGGACGCAGTATTTT. This gives the protein CASSLVGLAGGWTQYF. Complete variable domain (other parts from reference TRBV11-2 and TRBJ2-3): EAGVAQSPRYKIIEKRQSVAFWCNPISGHATLYWYQQILGQGPKLLIQFQNNGVVDDSQLPKDRFSAERLKGVDSTLKIQPAKLEDSAVYLCASSLVGLAGGWTQYFGPGTRLTVL.

The chain recombines TRBV9 with TRBJ2-7, with 8 nucleotides matching TRBD2. The V gene's germline CDR1 is SGDLS and CDR2 YYNGEE. The V segment lost 2 bases and the J segment 0 bases; nucleotides outside the gene matches: 4. The CDR3 extends over 15 amino acids. CDR3 protein: CASSVEGLDSYEQYF. The CDR3 DNA reads TGTGCCAGCAGCGTTGAGGGACTAGACTCCTACGAGCAGTACTTC.

The rearrangement joins TRBV11-2 to TRBJ1-6; D is unclear. The CDR3 covers 12 residues. Germline V gene sequence: CDR1 SGHAT, CDR2 FQNNGV. The V end was cut by 1 base, the J end by 8 bases, with 3 bases between. The CDR3 reads CASSLVDSPLHF. Written as DNA, the CDR3 is TGTGCCAGCAGCTTAGTGGATTCACCCCTCCACTTT.

The J gene is TRBJ2-6, the V gene TRBV30; a weak D match, TRBD1 (5 bases). The CDR3 is 17 residues long. Germline V gene sequence: CDR1 GTSNPN, CDR2 SVGIG (reference sequence). The V and J ends lost 8 bases and 0 bases respectively, with 20 bases between them. The CDR3, as DNA: TGTGCCGCGCGCCGCGGACACACCAACTCTGGGGCCAACGTCCTGACTTTC. Its translation is CAARRGHTNSGANVLTF.

The chain's CDR3 is CASSLASPGLGGELFF. The DNA of the CDR3 is TGTGCCAGCAGCTTAGCGTCCCCAGGGTTGGGCGGGGAGCTGTTTTTT. The gene calls are TRBV7-8 and TRBJ2-2, with D perhaps matching TRBD1 (5 bases). Germline V lookup: CDR1 SGHVS, CDR2 FQNEAQ. The V and J ends lost 0 bases and 7 bases respectively, with 15 bases between them. The CDR3 extends over 16 amino acids.

V usage is TRBV7-9 and J usage is TRBJ2-1; TRBD1 might be the D (6 bases). From germline, CDR1 is SEHNR and CDR2 FQNEAQ (reference sequence). Trimming removed 4 bases from V and 7 bases from J, with 8 bases in between. CDR3 length equals 12 residues. As DNA, the CDR3 is TGTGCCAGCAGCTCCGGACAGAATGAGCAGTTCTTC. It translates to CASSSGQNEQFF.

V usage is TRBV2 and J usage is TRBJ2-7; a weak D match, TRBD2 (6 bases). Trimming shortened V by 9 bases and J by 4 bases, and 16 bases separated the two germline ends. Germline-derived CDR1 and CDR2 are SNHLY and FYNNEI. The CDR3 loop spans 13 amino acids. Here the CDR3 reads CASTGEARYEQYF. CDR3 DNA: TGTGCCAGTACTGGGGAGGCTCGGTACGAGCAGTACTTC.

The chain couples TRBV19 to TRBJ2-5; unclear D gene. The length of the CDR3 is 14 residues. Trimming left V 5 bases short and J 5 bases short, with 15 bases between. Germline CDR1 reads LNHDA; CDR2 reads SQIVND (reference sequence). CDR3 DNA sequence: TGTGCCAGTAGTCCTACGATATCTGGGGAGACCCAGTACTTC. Translated: CASSPTISGETQYF.

This clone showed up just once. The chain is built from TRBV7-9 and TRBJ2-7, with D perhaps TRBD2 (6 bases). CDR3 length: 18 amino acids. Germline CDR1 reads SEHNR; CDR2 reads FQNEAQ (reference sequence). Deletions cut 5 bases from V and 1 base from J, with 24 bases between. CDR3: CASSPRDWKSLRSYEQYF. CDR3 DNA: TGTGCCAGCAGCCCCCGGGACTGGAAGAGCCTACGGTCCTACGAGCAGTACTTC.

This clone was picked up one time. The V and J genes are TRBV7-6 and TRBJ2-5, with 8 bases lining up with TRBD2. V was pared by 4 bases and J by 1 base, with 8 bases of the junction left unmatched. This CDR3 has 16 amino acids. CDR1 SGHVS and CDR2 FNYEAQ come from the germline V gene. CDR3 nucleotide sequence: TGTGCCAGCAGCTCGAAAGCGGGAGTTACCCAAGAGACCCAGTACTTC. This translates into CASSSKAGVTQETQYF.